The present T cell receptor beta chain was sequenced within a study of T-cell reconstitution after alpha-beta-depleted transplantation in children. Unique molecular identifiers were incorporated during preparation of the TCRbeta library. MiXCR was run by TCRdb on the PCR reads, yielding one entry per CDR3 protein. The sample lists about 240,000 distinct CDR3 sequences, around 12% seen once, with approximately 2.9% in the top ten. Trimming took 5 bases from V and 0 from J, leaving 11 bases between them. The CDR3 spans 16 residues. Germline CDR1 MNHEY, CDR2 SVGAGI. This material consisted of PBMCs from the stem cell graft donor, taken from the stem cell graft. This chain links TRBV6-5 with TRBJ2-6; D ambiguous. This clonotype was obtained from a human donor who donated a stem cell graft to a child with acute lymphoblastic leukemia. CDR3 nucleotides: TGTGCCAGCAGTCGGACCGTAATCTCTGGGGCCAACGTCCTGACTTTC. Protein product: CASSRTVISGANVLTF.